The 32 T cell receptor beta chains below were found in one sample sequenced in a study of shared clonotypes between healthy human individuals (dated by TCRdb to 2018 to 2020). The library was produced with the immunoSEQ multiplex PCR assay. Sourced from immuneACCESS, this table was stored by TCRdb with only in-frame sequences that have V and J called. A share of the clones is absent; for the studies checked, an unresolved V gene accounts for under half, and the remainder has no known explanation. The sample yields approximately 1,500,000 clones; roughly 95% were counted once. The top ten hold 1% to 1.5% of the sample. The source material was naive CD4+ T cells sorted from blood. The label giving this sample's cell subset or site can be read as: CD45RA+ positively selected. Source of these receptors: a young man in good health.

V usage is TRBV11-1 and J usage is TRBJ2-7; 10 bases agree with TRBD1. V trimming: 5 bases; J trimming: 3 bases; junction bases outside the gene matches: 10. The CDR3 is made up of 16 amino acids. Germline CDR1 reads SGHAT; CDR2 reads FQDESV (reference sequence). DNA of the CDR3: TGTGCCAGCAGCCTACTATCCGGGACAGGGGTCTACGAGCAGTACTTC. Amino acid sequence: CASSLLSGTGVYEQYF.

A single count supports this clone. This chain joins TRBV30 and TRBJ2-2; tentative D call: TRBD2 (5 bases). The CDR3 is 15 residues long. V gave up 1 base and J gave up 5 bases, with 14 bases separating them. Germline V gene lookup returns CDR1 GTSNPN and CDR2 SVGIG (reference sequence). The CDR3 loop is CAWSALTGMTGELFF. In DNA, the CDR3 is TGTGCCTGGAGTGCATTAACGGGGATGACCGGGGAGCTGTTTTTT.

The chain joins TRBV6-1 to TRBJ2-2; D is unresolved. The CDR3 has 14 amino acids. CDR1 and CDR2 from the germline V gene are MNHNS and SASEGT. Deletions cut 7 bases from V and 0 bases from J, with 9 bases between. The CDR3 protein is CASKLNTNTGELFF. In nucleotides, the CDR3 is TGTGCCAGCAAGCTAAATACGAACACCGGGGAGCTGTTTTTT.

The chain couples TRBV6-1 to TRBJ2-7, with 13 positions matching TRBD2. This CDR3 contains 15 residues. Germline V lookup: CDR1 MNHNS, CDR2 SASEGT. Trimming at V came to 2 bases and at J to 4 bases, leaving 2 bases not matched to a gene. CDR3 coding DNA: TGTGCCAGCAGTGAATCACTAGCGGGAGGGTACGAGCAGTACTTC. It specifies CASSESLAGGYEQYF.

V usage is TRBV4-3 and J usage is TRBJ2-1; D is undetermined. Trimming took off 0 bases at V and 9 bases at J, with 12 bases between the two ends. The CDR3 sequence is 14 residues long. The germline gives CDR1 LGHNA, CDR2 YSLEER. CDR3 sequence reads: CASSQDIVFSEQFF. Here the CDR3 DNA reads TGCGCCAGCAGCCAAGATATAGTTTTTAGTGAGCAGTTCTTC.

V and J are TRBV5-1 and TRBJ2-5, with 11 bases aligning to TRBD2. The CDR3 runs 19 residues. Per the germline V gene, CDR1 is SGHRS and CDR2 is YFSETQ. J was trimmed by 2 bases and V by 2 bases; bases with no gene match: 14. CDR3 sequence: CASSFRGLAGARGQETQYF. The CDR3 nucleotides read TGCGCCAGCAGCTTTAGAGGACTAGCGGGTGCGCGGGGGCAAGAGACCCAGTACTTC. Filled out from reference TRBV5-1 and TRBJ2-5, the complete variable domain reads KAGVTQTPRYLIKTRGQQVTLSCSPISGHRSVSWYQQTPGQGLQFLFEYFSETQRNKGNFPGRFSGRQFSNSRSEMNVSTLELGDSALYLCASSFRGLAGARGQETQYFGPGTRLLVL.

V usage is TRBV9 and J usage is TRBJ1-3; no firm D call. The CDR3 extends over 14 amino acids. Germline CDR1 SGDLS, CDR2 YYNGEE. Trimming cost V 1 base and J 2 bases, with 7 bases left between them. The DNA for the CDR3 is TGTGCCAGCAGCGTAAGAGGAGCTGGAAACACCATATATTTT. Translated, it gives CASSVRGAGNTIYF.

This clone was seen just once. The chain uses TRBV10-3 and TRBJ2-5; perhaps TRBD2 as D (5 bases). V gave up 0 bases and J gave up 6 bases, with 11 bases separating them. The CDR3 consists of 14 residues. The germline V gene has CDR1 ENHRY and CDR2 SYGVKD. For the CDR3, the DNA is TGTGCCATCAGTGAGTCCGGGGTGACGAAGACCCAGTACTTC. Protein product: CAISESGVTKTQYF.

The chain links TRBV5-1 to TRBJ2-3, with D possibly matching TRBD1 (5 bases). Deletions cut 4 bases from V and 2 bases from J, with 11 bases between. This CDR3 is 14 amino acids long. Germline CDR1 reads SGHRS; CDR2 reads YFSETQ. This CDR3 is CASSDSDNTDTQYF. The CDR3 coding sequence is TGCGCCAGCAGCGATTCGGACAACACAGATACGCAGTATTTT.

This chain uses TRBV2 with TRBJ1-6; D gene unclear. Per the germline V gene, CDR1 is SNHLY and CDR2 is FYNNEI. V lost 6 bases, J lost 10 bases, and 10 bases lay in between. This CDR3 is 12 amino acids long. In DNA form, the CDR3 reads TGTGCCAGCAGGTGGGGAGGATCACCCCTCCACTTT. It codes for CASRWGGSPLHF.

In its sample, this clone was seen a few times. This chain connects TRBV6-6 to TRBJ2-1, with TRBD2 identical over 11 bases. The J segment lost 12 bases and the V segment lost 4 bases, leaving 11 bases of the junction unmatched. The CDR3 runs 15 residues. Germline CDR1 reads MNHNY; CDR2 reads SVGAGI (reference sequence). CDR3 coding DNA: TGTGCCAGCAGTTTGCTAGCGGGAGGCCATGTTGTGCAGTTCTTC. Protein product: CASSLLAGGHVVQFF.

V is TRBV30 and J is TRBJ2-5; the D call may be TRBD1 or TRBD2 (5 bases each). The V end lost 4 bases, the J end lost 5 bases, and 8 bases lay between the germline ends. The CDR3 consists of 11 residues. Per germline, CDR1 GTSNPN and CDR2 SVGIG (reference sequence). CDR3 sequence: CAWNGDETQYF. DNA for the CDR3: TGTGCCTGGAACGGGGACGAGACCCAGTACTTC.

This clone appeared a single time. This chain connects TRBV19 to TRBJ2-5; D might be TRBD2 (5 bases). Germline values: CDR1 LNHDA, CDR2 SQIVND (reference sequence). CDR3 length equals 11 residues. V was shortened by 7 bases and J by 11 bases, with 14 bases between the two germline ends. In DNA form, the CDR3 reads TGTGCCAGTAACGGGGAATCCAGGCAGTACTTC. It encodes CASNGESRQYF.

V and J are TRBV6-6 and TRBJ1-1; TRBD1 agrees at 9 bases. CDR1 is MNHNY, CDR2 SVGAGI, per germline (reference sequence). This CDR3 region has 14 residues. The V gene end was trimmed by 6 bases and the J gene end by 5 bases; junction bases not matched to a gene: 7. DNA of the CDR3: TGTGCCAGCAGCGCCGGGACAGGGTATACTGAAGCTTTCTTT. Translated, it gives CASSAGTGYTEAFF.

This rearrangement joins TRBV7-9 to TRBJ2-3; TRBD1 or TRBD2 may be the D gene (5 bases each). V lost 2 bases and J 5 bases, leaving 8 bases between the germline ends. Looked up from germline, CDR1 is SEHNR and CDR2 is FQNEAQ (reference sequence). This CDR3 spans 13 amino acids. The chain's CDR3 is CASSLTGGDTQYF. The CDR3 coding sequence is TGTGCCAGCAGCTTAACTGGGGGAGATACGCAGTATTTT.

The rearrangement joins TRBV7-2 to TRBJ2-1; TRBD2 agrees at 8 bases. V lost 2 bases to trimming and J lost 6 bases; unmatched junction nucleotides: 6. CDR3 length: 15 residues. Germline V gives CDR1 SGHTA, CDR2 FQGNSA. The CDR3 loop is CASSLRAGDSNEQFF. The DNA of the CDR3 is TGTGCCAGCAGCTTACGAGCGGGAGATAGCAATGAGCAGTTCTTC.

The CDR3 bases are TGTGCCAGCAGTGAACCGGGGAATGAGCAGTTCTTC. It encodes CASSEPGNEQFF. The chain links TRBV6-1 to TRBJ2-1; a possible D gene is TRBD2 (5 bases). The CDR3 spans 12 residues. Germline assignment: CDR1 MNHNS and CDR2 SASEGT. Trimming shortened V by 2 bases and J by 7 bases, and 6 bases separated the two germline ends.

This sequence joins TRBV5-1 and TRBJ2-3; possible D gene TRBD1, 5 bases. Germline CDR1 is SGHRS and CDR2 is YFSETQ. The CDR3 contains 13 residues. V was cut by 0 bases and J by 8 bases, with 10 bases left in between. This CDR3 reads CASSLGYDSTQYF. In DNA, the CDR3 is TGCGCCAGCAGCTTGGGTTACGACAGTACGCAGTATTTT.

The chain combines TRBV5-6 with TRBJ2-7; 14 bases match TRBD2. V was pared by 3 bases and J by 0 bases, with 8 bases of the junction left unmatched. This CDR3 has 18 residues. Germline V gene sequence: CDR1 SGHDT, CDR2 YYEEEE. The DNA of the CDR3 is TGTGCCAGCAGCTCACCCGGACTAGCGGGAGGATTCTCCTACGAGCAGTACTTC. The encoded protein is CASSSPGLAGGFSYEQYF.

This sequence joins TRBV7-6 and TRBJ2-3; D may be TRBD1 (5 bases). V gave up 2 bases and J gave up 4 bases, with 7 bases separating them. The germline V gene encodes CDR1 SGHVS and CDR2 FNYEAQ. This CDR3 region has 13 residues. CDR3 residues: CASSLLQADTQYF. CDR3 coding DNA: TGTGCCAGCAGCTTACTACAGGCAGATACGCAGTATTTT.

This sequence joins TRBV7-2 and TRBJ2-1; 10 nucleotides align to TRBD2. There are 16 residues in the CDR3. V lost 8 bases, J lost 10 bases, and 17 bases stayed unmatched. CDR1 is SGHTA and CDR2 is FQGNSA in the germline V gene. In DNA, the CDR3 is TGTGCCAGCTCTCAATCTATACTAGCGGGAATAAACGAGCAGTTCTTC. This codes for CASSQSILAGINEQFF.

Points on this clone: Different DNA sequences within this sample yield the same CDR3. The V and J genes are TRBV18 and TRBJ2-1, with 12 bases lining up with TRBD2. CDR3 size: 14 residues. V trimming: 6 bases; J trimming: 6 bases; junction bases outside the gene matches: 3. CDR1 is KGHSH, CDR2 LQKENI, per germline. The CDR3 spells CASSPGLAGNEQFF. In DNA, the CDR3 is TGTGCCAGCTCCCCGGGACTAGCGGGCAATGAGCAGTTCTTC.

The count of this clone is one. The chain joins TRBV28 to TRBJ2-7, with 7 bases aligning to TRBD1. From germline, CDR1 is MDHEN and CDR2 SYDVKM. CDR3 length: 13 amino acids. V lost 6 bases, J lost 4 bases, and 6 bases stayed unmatched. The CDR3 bases are TGTGCCAGCAGGAGTACAGGGGTTTACGAGCAGTACTTC. It codes for CASRSTGVYEQYF.

The rearrangement joins TRBV5-1 to TRBJ2-1; D not certain. The germline V and J ends were trimmed by 0 bases and 4 bases, with 5 bases remaining between them. CDR1 is SGHRS and CDR2 is YFSETQ in the germline V gene. This CDR3 comprises 13 residues. For the CDR3, the DNA is TGCGCCAGCAGCTTGGACGTTTACAATGAGCAGTTCTTC. Translating it yields CASSLDVYNEQFF.

The V gene is TRBV25-1, the J gene TRBJ1-2; TRBD1 is a possible D gene (5 bases). The CDR3 covers 17 residues. V lost 2 bases and J lost 3, with 19 bases in between. Germline CDR1 is MGHDK and CDR2 is SYGVNS. The CDR3 region is CASSERSVGVPYYGYTF. Written as DNA, the CDR3 is TGTGCCAGCAGTGAACGATCCGTGGGGGTCCCCTACTATGGCTACACCTTC.

V gene TRBV7-3 combines with J gene TRBJ2-2; D is perhaps TRBD1 (6 bases). Germline CDR1 reads SGHTA; CDR2 reads FQGTGA. The CDR3 has 15 residues. Trimming left V 5 bases short and J 0 bases short, with 10 bases between. The CDR3 sequence: CASSPRQANTGELFF. CDR3 in DNA: TGTGCCAGCAGCCCCCGACAGGCGAACACCGGGGAGCTGTTTTTT.

V gene TRBV5-1 combines with J gene TRBJ2-7; 9 bases map to TRBD2. In germline, CDR1 is SGHRS, CDR2 YFSETQ. V lost 0 bases to trimming and J lost 3 bases; unmatched junction nucleotides: 10. The CDR3 is 17 amino acids. The CDR3 DNA follows: TGCGCCAGCAGCTTGGGGCTAGCGGGACTCTCCAACTACGAGCAGTACTTC. It specifies CASSLGLAGLSNYEQYF.

This rearrangement joins TRBV6-6 to TRBJ1-1, with D perhaps matching TRBD1 (5 bases). With 5 bases removed from V and 5 bases from J, the gap between germline ends came to 12 bases. Germline-derived CDR1 and CDR2 are MNHNY and SVGAGI (reference sequence). There are 13 residues in the CDR3. The CDR3 DNA reads as TGTGCCAGCAGTAGCAGGGTAGAGACTGAAGCTTTCTTT. It codes for CASSSRVETEAFF.

This chain links TRBV28 with TRBJ2-1; 13 bases agree with TRBD2. CDR3 length: 15 amino acids. Unmatched junction bases numbered 10, after V lost 3 bases and J lost 14 bases. Germline-derived CDR1 and CDR2 are MDHEN and SYDVKM. CDR3 in DNA: TGTGCCAGCAGTTTCGGACTAGCGGGAGCGGGCGTGGAGTTCTTC. This codes for CASSFGLAGAGVEFF.

Remarks on this clone: Other nucleotide sequences in the sample specify the same CDR3. V gene TRBV5-1 combines with J gene TRBJ2-1; D is ambiguous. The CDR3 runs 13 residues. CDR1 SGHRS and CDR2 YFSETQ come from the germline V gene. V was clipped by 0 bases and J by 6 bases, with 7 bases between them. In DNA, the CDR3 is TGCGCCAGCAGCTTGGGAGGTCTCAATGAGCAGTTCTTC. This encodes CASSLGGLNEQFF.

V usage is TRBV19 and J usage is TRBJ2-7; D gene uncertain. This CDR3 contains 16 residues. Trimming removed 3 bases at V and 0 bases at J, with 15 bases between. Looked up from germline, CDR1 is LNHDA and CDR2 is SQIVND (reference sequence). The CDR3 DNA follows: TGTGCCAGTAGTATGCCCGGAGTGACCCGCTCCTACGAGCAGTACTTC. Translating gives CASSMPGVTRSYEQYF.

The chain uses TRBV7-9 and TRBJ2-7; a possible D gene is TRBD1 (6 bases). Looked up from germline, CDR1 is SEHNR and CDR2 is FQNEAQ (reference sequence). The CDR3 is 15 residues long. The V end lost 2 bases, the J end lost 3 bases, and 14 bases lay between the germline ends. CDR3: CASSLRGAQGYEQYF. CDR3 sequence (DNA): TGTGCCAGCAGCTTACGTGGGGCACAGGGCTACGAGCAGTACTTC. Full variable domain (outside the CDR3, taken from reference TRBV7-9 and TRBJ2-7): DTGVSQNPRHKITKRGQNVTFRCDPISEHNRLYWYRQTLGQGPEFLTYFQNEAQLEKSRLLSDRFSAERPKGSFSTLEIQRTEQGDSAMYLCASSLRGAQGYEQYFGPGTRLTVT.